The 25 T cell receptor beta chains presented below share a single source sample, sequenced in a study of T cell changes during pregnancy in multiple sclerosis. Profiling relied on immunoSEQ multiplex PCR, and the TCRdb table lists in-frame clones only, not all of them. This sample has roughly 85,000 clones, with more than 85% found just once. Sequencing used peripheral blood, obtained in the first trimester of pregnancy. The receptors stem from a female donor with multiple sclerosis, enrolled in a pregnancy study.

This rearrangement joins TRBV23-1 to TRBJ1-2; 7 positions match TRBD1. Being an ORF, TRBV23-1 has a function that is uncertain. The CDR3 has 15 amino acids. V trimming: 6 bases; J trimming: 7 bases; junction bases outside the gene matches: 14. CDR3 sequence reads: CASSHERTGACGYTF. The DNA for the CDR3 is TGCGCCAGCAGCCACGAAAGAACAGGGGCGTGTGGCTACACCTTC.

The genes are TRBV7-9 and TRBJ2-3; D not resolved. The ends were cut back, 8 bases at V and 0 bases at J, with 12 bases in the middle. Germline values: CDR1 SEHNR, CDR2 FQNEAQ (reference sequence). The CDR3 spans 14 residues. The CDR3 coding sequence is TGTGCCAGCGGGCAGTCGTCTAGCACAGATACGCAGTATTTT. Translated: CASGQSSSTDTQYF.

The chain combines TRBV5-1 with TRBJ2-5, with D possibly TRBD1 on 5 matching bases. V lost 5 bases to trimming and J lost 0 bases, with 17 bases between them. CDR3 length equals 16 residues. Per the germline V gene, CDR1 is SGHRS and CDR2 is YFSETQ. This chain's CDR3 is CASRPDSSAYQETQYF. The CDR3 DNA is TGCGCCAGCAGGCCAGACAGCAGTGCGTACCAAGAGACCCAGTACTTC.

This chain links TRBV28 with TRBJ2-2, with D uncertain. V dropped 6 bases and J dropped 8 bases, with 10 bases sitting between them. The germline CDR1 and CDR2 sequences are MDHEN and SYDVKM. This CDR3 is 12 amino acids long. Here the CDR3 reads CASSELTGELFF. CDR3 in DNA: TGTGCCAGCAGCGAGTTGACTGGGGAGCTGTTTTTT.

The V gene is TRBV7-3, the J gene TRBJ1-6, with 7 bases matching TRBD1. The V gene's germline CDR1 is SGHTA and CDR2 FQGTGA. The CDR3 is 14 residues long. Trimming at V came to 6 bases and at J to 7 bases, leaving 6 bases not matched to a gene. Here the CDR3 reads CASRRDSSNSPLHF. CDR3 coding DNA: TGTGCCAGCAGGCGGGACAGCTCAAATTCACCCCTCCACTTT.

The chain has TRBV6-1 and TRBJ2-5; no definite D call. CDR1 is MNHNS and CDR2 is SASEGT in the germline V gene. The CDR3 contains 14 residues. Deletions cut 4 bases from V and 3 bases from J, with 12 bases between. The CDR3 reads CASSVAPREETQYF. The CDR3 DNA is TGTGCCAGCAGTGTTGCACCTCGGGAAGAGACCCAGTACTTC.

This clone was found once. V is TRBV18 and J is TRBJ2-1, with a tentative D call TRBD2 (5 bases). Germline lookup yields CDR1 KGHSH and CDR2 LQKENI. The V end lost 1 base, the J end lost 8 bases, and 15 bases lay between the germline ends. The CDR3 length is 15 residues. For the CDR3, the DNA is TGTGCCAGCTCACCACGGAAGGGAGAAGGCGATGAGCAGTTCTTC. It specifies CASSPRKGEGDEQFF.

The chain carries TRBV11-3 and TRBJ2-7, with 8 bases fitting TRBD2. CDR3 length: 14 residues. V was clipped by 0 bases and J by 8 bases; unmatched bases: 6. Germline lookup yields CDR1 SGHNT and CDR2 YENEEA. CDR3 in DNA: TGTGCCAGCAGCTTAGAAGCGGGGGTTCGTAAGCAGTACTTC. Amino acids: CASSLEAGVRKQYF.

The rearrangement links TRBV4-2 to TRBJ2-7; TRBD1 aligns across 8 bases. Germline V gives CDR1 LGHNA, CDR2 YNFKEQ. Trimming removed 4 bases from V and 2 bases from J; junction bases left unmatched: 7. The CDR3 has 15 amino acids. CDR3 bases: TGTGCCAGCAGCCGAGTCGGGACAGGTGCCTACGAGCAGTACTTC. Protein product: CASSRVGTGAYEQYF.

The genes are TRBV7-9 and TRBJ2-1, with D possibly being TRBD2 (6 bases). This CDR3 has 15 amino acids. Germline V lookup: CDR1 SEHNR, CDR2 FQNEAQ (reference sequence). V lost 1 base, J lost 2 bases, and 9 bases lay in between. CDR3 sequence (DNA): TGTGCCAGCAGCTTAGTGGAGGGAACCTACAATGAGCAGTTCTTC. It is translated as CASSLVEGTYNEQFF.

This clone was counted between two and nine times. The chain uses TRBV5-1 and TRBJ1-5; D unresolved. The V end lost 4 bases, the J end lost 2 bases, and 10 bases lay between the germline ends. This CDR3 contains 14 residues. The germline gives CDR1 SGHRS, CDR2 YFSETQ. This CDR3 is CASSPEMGNQPQHF. CDR3 bases: TGCGCCAGCAGCCCCGAGATGGGCAATCAGCCCCAGCATTTT.

The chain combines TRBV18 with TRBJ1-6; D is undetermined. The CDR3 covers 14 residues. V was trimmed by 2 bases and J by 5 bases, leaving 7 bases between them. Germline CDR1 and CDR2: KGHSH and LQKENI. The CDR3 loop reads CASSPTVNNSPLHF. The CDR3 DNA reads as TGTGCCAGCTCACCAACAGTGAATAATTCACCCCTCCACTTT.

The J gene is TRBJ2-5, the V gene TRBV27; TRBD2 agrees at 8 bases. The V gene end was trimmed by 5 bases and the J gene end by 6 bases; junction bases not matched to a gene: 14. In germline, CDR1 is MNHEY, CDR2 SMNVEV (reference sequence). The CDR3 extends over 16 amino acids. The CDR3 here is CASSTSAPTSVKTQYF. CDR3 DNA: TGTGCCAGCAGTACGTCAGCCCCGACTAGCGTTAAGACCCAGTACTTC.

CDR3 nucleotides: TGCAGCGTTGAAGTGGGACAGGGTCGGGACGAGCAGTACTTC. This translates into CSVEVGQGRDEQYF. The chain recombines TRBV29-1 with TRBJ2-7; 9 bases are shared with TRBD1. The junction had 6 bases not matched to a gene; V was cut back by 1 base and J by 5 bases. This CDR3 is built from 14 residues. Germline lookup yields CDR1 SQVTM and CDR2 ANQGSEA.

The V call is TRBV10-2, the J call TRBJ2-1; D unresolved. CDR1 is WSHSY and CDR2 is SAAADI in the germline V gene. This CDR3 spans 11 amino acids. Trimming stripped 6 bases from V and 6 bases from J, with 6 bases between. CDR3 sequence (DNA): TGCGCCAGCAGCCAACTCAATGAGCAGTTCTTC. As protein: CASSQLNEQFF.

The chain combines TRBV19 with TRBJ1-4, with 7 bases that match TRBD1. After removal of 5 bases from V and 6 bases from J, the junction contained 9 bases not matched to a gene. The CDR3 runs to 15 residues. From germline, CDR1 is LNHDA and CDR2 SQIVND (reference sequence). The CDR3 DNA is TGTGCCAGTAGTGAGTTAGTAGGGGGCTATGAAAAACTGTTTTTT. Its translation: CASSELVGGYEKLFF.

The genes are TRBV5-3 and TRBJ2-5, with 8 bases that match TRBD2. TRBV5-3 is given ORF status, its function remaining uncertain. The CDR3 totals 14 residues. After removal of 4 bases from V and 7 bases from J, the junction contained 9 bases not matched to a gene. As DNA, the CDR3 is TGTGCCAGAAGCCCCGGGCGGGGGGTCGGGACCCAGTACTTC. Translated, it gives CARSPGRGVGTQYF.

V is TRBV7-6 and J is TRBJ2-3; TRBD2 aligns across 9 bases. Per germline, CDR1 SGHVS and CDR2 FNYEAQ. Losses at the gene ends were 5 bases for V and 5 bases for J; bases not matched to a gene: 11. The CDR3 totals 16 residues. DNA for the CDR3: TGTGCCAGCAGCGAGGTAGGCGGGGGGGCCAGAGATACGCAGTATTTT. Protein product: CASSEVGGGARDTQYF.

This chain joins TRBV7-6 and TRBJ2-3, with 8 bases lining up with TRBD2. Unmatched junction bases numbered 14, after V lost 1 base and J lost 11 bases. Germline CDR1 is SGHVS and CDR2 is FNYEAQ. The CDR3 consists of 16 residues. The CDR3 DNA is TGTGCCAGCAGCTTAGAGGGACTAGGATTGCCCGGCGGGCAGTATTTT. Translation: CASSLEGLGLPGGQYF. Looking up the rest from reference TRBV7-6 and TRBJ2-3 gives the full variable domain: GAGVSQSPRYKVTKRGQDVALRCDPISGHVSLYWYRQALGQGPEFLTYFNYEAQQDKSGLPNDRFSAERPEGSISTLTIQRTEQRDSAMYRCASSLEGLGLPGGQYFGPGTRLTVL.

The chain recombines TRBV5-1 with TRBJ1-2; D is unclear. CDR1 and CDR2 from the germline V gene are SGHRS and YFSETQ. Trimming took 4 bases from V and 2 from J, leaving 9 bases between them. This CDR3 has 13 residues. The CDR3 region is CASSPDGNYGYTF. Here the CDR3 DNA reads TGCGCCAGCAGCCCTGACGGGAACTATGGCTACACCTTC.

The rearrangement uses TRBV5-1 and TRBJ2-2; 7 bases align to TRBD1. Germline lookup yields CDR1 SGHRS and CDR2 YFSETQ. V lost 4 bases and J lost 4; bases outside the gene matches: 7. The CDR3 is made up of 15 amino acids. The CDR3 sequence: CASSGRQGATGELFF. The CDR3 coding sequence is TGCGCCAGCAGCGGCCGACAGGGCGCCACCGGGGAGCTGTTTTTT.

V gene TRBV4-3 combines with J gene TRBJ2-1; possible D gene TRBD2, 7 bases. Germline CDR1 is LGHNA and CDR2 is YSLEER. The V end lost 0 bases, the J end lost 5 bases, and 17 bases lay between the germline ends. This CDR3 comprises 17 residues. CDR3 sequence: CASSQDRRGGLDNEQFF. The CDR3 nucleotides are TGCGCCAGCAGCCAAGACAGGAGGGGGGGGCTGGACAATGAGCAGTTCTTC.

The chain uses TRBV13 and TRBJ1-6; D is ambiguous. Germline CDR1 and CDR2: PRHDT and FYEKMQ (reference sequence). The CDR3 spans 16 residues. Between the trimmed V and J ends, which lost 4 bases and 8 bases, there was a span of 18 bases. The CDR3 nucleotides are TGTGCCAGCAGCTCCTCACAGTCTACGTGGTATTCACCCCTCCACTTT. Its protein product is CASSSSQSTWYSPLHF. Looking up the rest from reference TRBV13 and TRBJ1-6 gives the full variable domain: AAGVIQSPRHLIKEKRETATLKCYPIPRHDTVYWYQQGPGQDPQFLISFYEKMQSDKGSIPDRFSAQQFSDYHSELNMSSLELGDSALYFCASSSSQSTWYSPLHFGNGTRLTVT.

This chain uses TRBV5-4 with TRBJ2-1; TRBD2 might be the D (5 bases). CDR3 length: 13 residues. V lost 2 bases, J lost 13 bases, and 16 bases lay in between. Germline CDR1 and CDR2: SGHNT and YYREEE (reference sequence). CDR3 sequence reads: CASSFSSIGEQFF. CDR3 coding DNA: TGTGCCAGCAGCTTCTCTAGCATAGGTGAACAGTTCTTC.

J is TRBJ1-2 and V is TRBV7-2; 8 bases agree with TRBD1. Germline V gives CDR1 SGHTA, CDR2 FQGNSA. The CDR3 is made up of 17 amino acids. V lost 5 bases and J lost 6; bases outside the gene matches: 17. This CDR3 reads CASSPPRPPDRENGYTF. The DNA of the CDR3 is TGTGCCAGCAGCCCCCCAAGACCGCCGGACAGGGAAAATGGCTACACCTTC.